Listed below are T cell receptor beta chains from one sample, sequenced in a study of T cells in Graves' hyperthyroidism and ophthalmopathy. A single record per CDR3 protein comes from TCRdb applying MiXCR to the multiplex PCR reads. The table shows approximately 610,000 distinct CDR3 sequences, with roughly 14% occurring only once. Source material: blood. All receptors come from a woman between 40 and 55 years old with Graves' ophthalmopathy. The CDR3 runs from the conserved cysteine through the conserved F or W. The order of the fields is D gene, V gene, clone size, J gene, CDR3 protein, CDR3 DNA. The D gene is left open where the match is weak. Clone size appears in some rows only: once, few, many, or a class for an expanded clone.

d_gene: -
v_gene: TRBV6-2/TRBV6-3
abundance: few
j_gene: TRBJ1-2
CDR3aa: CASNERDTLYGYTF
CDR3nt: TGTGCCAGCAATGAACGGGACACACTCTATGGCTACACCTTC

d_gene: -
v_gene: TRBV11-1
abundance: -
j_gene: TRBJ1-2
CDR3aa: CASSKTENYGYTF
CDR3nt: TGTGCCAGCAGCAAGACGGAAAACTATGGCTACACCTTC

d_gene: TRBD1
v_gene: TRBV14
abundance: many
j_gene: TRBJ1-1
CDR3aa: CASSRPGGGVWTEAFF
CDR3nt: TGTGCCAGCAGCCGCCCAGGGGGGGGCGTTTGGACTGAAGCTTTCTTT

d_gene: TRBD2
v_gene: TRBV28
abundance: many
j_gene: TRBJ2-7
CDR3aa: CASKKSGASSYEQYF
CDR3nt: TGTGCCAGCAAAAAGAGCGGGGCCAGCTCCTACGAGCAGTACTTC

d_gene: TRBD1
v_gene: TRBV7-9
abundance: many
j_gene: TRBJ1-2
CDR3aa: CASSLAGQIGGYTF
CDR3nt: TGTGCCAGCAGCTTAGCGGGACAGATTGGTGGCTACACCTTC

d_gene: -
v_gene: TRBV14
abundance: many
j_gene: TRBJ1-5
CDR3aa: CASSPGSARNPQPQHF
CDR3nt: TGTGCCAGCAGCCCGGGATCAGCCCGAAATCCTCAGCCCCAGCATTTT

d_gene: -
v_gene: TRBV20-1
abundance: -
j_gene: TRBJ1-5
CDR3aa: CSATNAGPTGPQHF
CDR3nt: TGCAGTGCTACTAACGCCGGACCTACGGGGCCCCAGCATTTT

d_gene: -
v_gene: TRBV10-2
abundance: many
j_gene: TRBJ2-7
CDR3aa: CASSEGDYEQYF
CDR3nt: TGCGCCAGCAGTGAGGGGGACTACGAGCAGTACTTC

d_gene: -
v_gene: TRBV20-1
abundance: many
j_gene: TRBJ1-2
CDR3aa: CSARSQLGDDYGYTF
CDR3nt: TGCAGTGCTAGATCGCAACTGGGAGATGACTATGGCTACACCTTC

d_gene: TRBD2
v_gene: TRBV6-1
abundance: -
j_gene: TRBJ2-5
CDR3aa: CASTRSGGRQETQYF
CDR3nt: TGTGCCAGCACGAGAAGCGGGGGACGCCAAGAGACCCAGTACTTC

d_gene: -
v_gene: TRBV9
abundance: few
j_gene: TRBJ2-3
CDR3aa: CASSVDWGKNTQYF
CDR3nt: TGTGCCAGCAGCGTAGATTGGGGGAAGAATACGCAGTATTTT

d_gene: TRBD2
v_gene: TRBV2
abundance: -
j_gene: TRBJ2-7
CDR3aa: CASSGAGLRASGIQYEQYF
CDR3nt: TGTGCCAGCAGTGGAGCAGGGCTGCGGGCTAGCGGGATCCAGTACGAGCAGTACTTC

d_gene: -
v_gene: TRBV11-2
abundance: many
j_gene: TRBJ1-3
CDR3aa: CASSPQYSGNTIYF
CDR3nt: TGTGCCAGCAGTCCGCAGTACTCTGGAAACACCATATATTTT

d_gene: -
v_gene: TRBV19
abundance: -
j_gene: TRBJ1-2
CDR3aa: CASSIEETVAYGYTF
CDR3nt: TGTGCCAGTAGTATAGAGGAGACAGTGGCCTATGGCTACACCTTC

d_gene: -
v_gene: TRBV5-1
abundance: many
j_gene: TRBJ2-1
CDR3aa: CASSLDKPYNEQFF
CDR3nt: TGCGCCAGCAGCTTAGACAAACCCTACAATGAGCAGTTCTTC

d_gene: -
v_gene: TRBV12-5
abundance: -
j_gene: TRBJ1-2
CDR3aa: CASGRGLDYGYTF
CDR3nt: TGTGCTAGTGGCCGAGGACTGGACTATGGCTACACCTTC

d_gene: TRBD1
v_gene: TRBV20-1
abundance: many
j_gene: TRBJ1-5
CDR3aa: CSAGDRGYHQPQHF
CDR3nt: TGCAGTGCTGGGGACAGGGGGTACCATCAGCCCCAGCATTTT

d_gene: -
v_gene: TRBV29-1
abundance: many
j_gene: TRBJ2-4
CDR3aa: CSVEEEGRNIQYF
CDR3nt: TGCAGCGTTGAAGAGGAGGGGCGAAACATTCAGTACTTC

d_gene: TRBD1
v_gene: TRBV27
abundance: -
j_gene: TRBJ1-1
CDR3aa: CASSSKQGRSEAFF
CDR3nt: TGTGCCAGCAGTTCCAAACAGGGGCGATCTGAAGCTTTCTTT

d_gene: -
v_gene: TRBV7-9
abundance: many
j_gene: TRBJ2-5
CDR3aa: CASSFTQETQYF
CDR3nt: TGTGCCAGCAGCTTTACCCAAGAGACCCAGTACTTC

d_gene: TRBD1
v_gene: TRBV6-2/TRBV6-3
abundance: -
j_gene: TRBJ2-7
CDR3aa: CASTQGTVSYEQYF
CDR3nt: TGTGCCAGCACTCAAGGGACAGTCTCCTACGAGCAGTACTTC

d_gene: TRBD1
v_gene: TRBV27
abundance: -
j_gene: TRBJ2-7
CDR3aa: CASSIAGQAPTSEQYF
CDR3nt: TGTGCCAGCAGTATCGCTGGACAGGCCCCCACTTCCGAGCAGTACTTC

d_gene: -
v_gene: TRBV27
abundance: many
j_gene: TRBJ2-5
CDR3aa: CASRGMGETQYF
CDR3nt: TGTGCCAGCAGAGGGATGGGGGAGACCCAGTACTTC

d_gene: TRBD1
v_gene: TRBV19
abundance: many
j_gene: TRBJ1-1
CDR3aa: CASSMIRQGREAEAFF
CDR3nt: TGTGCCAGTAGTATGATAAGACAGGGAAGGGAAGCTGAAGCTTTCTTT

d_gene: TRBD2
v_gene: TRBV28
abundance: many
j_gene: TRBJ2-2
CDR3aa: CATREDPTGELFF
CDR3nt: TGTGCCACGCGGGAGGATCCCACCGGGGAGCTGTTTTTT

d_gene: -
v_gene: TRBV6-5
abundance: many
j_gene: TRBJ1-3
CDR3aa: CASSYRRQSSGNTIYF
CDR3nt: TGTGCCAGCAGTTACCGCCGACAGAGCTCTGGAAACACCATATATTTT

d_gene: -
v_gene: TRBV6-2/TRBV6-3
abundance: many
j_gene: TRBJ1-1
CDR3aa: CASSFTGMNTEAFF
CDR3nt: TGTGCCAGCAGTTTCACAGGGATGAACACTGAAGCTTTCTTT

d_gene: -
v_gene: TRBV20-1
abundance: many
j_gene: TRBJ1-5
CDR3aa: CSARAYQPQHF
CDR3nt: TGCAGTGCTAGAGCTTATCAGCCCCAGCATTTT

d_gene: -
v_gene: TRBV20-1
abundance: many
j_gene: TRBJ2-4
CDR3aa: CSASGQNIQYF
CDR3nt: TGCAGTGCTAGTGGCCAAAACATTCAGTACTTC

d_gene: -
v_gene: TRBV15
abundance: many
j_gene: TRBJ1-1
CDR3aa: CATSSPSENTEAFF
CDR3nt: TGTGCCACCAGCAGCCCCAGCGAGAACACTGAAGCTTTCTTT

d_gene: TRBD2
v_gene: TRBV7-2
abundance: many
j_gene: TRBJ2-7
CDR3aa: CASSYAGTRGWGEQYF
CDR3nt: TGTGCCAGCAGTTACGCTGGGACTAGAGGTTGGGGCGAGCAGTACTTC

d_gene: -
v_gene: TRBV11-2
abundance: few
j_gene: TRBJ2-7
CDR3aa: CASSLDIPSYEQYF
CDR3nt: TGTGCCAGCAGCTTAGATATTCCCTCCTACGAGCAGTACTTC

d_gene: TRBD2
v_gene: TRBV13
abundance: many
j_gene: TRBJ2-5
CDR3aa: CASSSRAGGKETQYF
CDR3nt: TGTGCCAGCAGCTCAAGGGCGGGAGGGAAAGAGACCCAGTACTTC

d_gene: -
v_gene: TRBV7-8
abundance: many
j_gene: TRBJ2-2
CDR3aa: CASSLAAANTGELFF
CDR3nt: TGTGCCAGCAGCTTGGCGGCCGCGAACACCGGGGAGCTGTTTTTT

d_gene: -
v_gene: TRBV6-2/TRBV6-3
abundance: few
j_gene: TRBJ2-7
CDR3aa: CASSRSLYEQYF
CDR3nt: TGTGCCAGCAGCCGTAGTCTCTACGAGCAGTACTTC

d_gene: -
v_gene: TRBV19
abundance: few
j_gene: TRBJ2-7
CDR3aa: CASSISGRPYEQYF
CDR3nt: TGTGCCAGTAGTATCAGCGGCAGACCCTACGAGCAGTACTTC

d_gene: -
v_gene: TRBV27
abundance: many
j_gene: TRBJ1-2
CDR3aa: CASSLYPGSSNYGYTF
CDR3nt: TGTGCCAGCAGTTTATACCCCGGAAGCTCTAACTATGGCTACACCTTC

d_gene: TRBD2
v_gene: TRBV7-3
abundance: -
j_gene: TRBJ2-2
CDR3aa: CASTNLGVAGVSGELFF
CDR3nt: TGTGCCAGCACCAACCTGGGGGTAGCGGGAGTGTCCGGGGAGCTGTTTTTT

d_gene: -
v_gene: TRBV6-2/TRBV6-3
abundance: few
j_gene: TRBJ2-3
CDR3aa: CASGGAGTDTQYF
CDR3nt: TGTGCCAGCGGGGGCGCGGGCACAGATACGCAGTATTTT

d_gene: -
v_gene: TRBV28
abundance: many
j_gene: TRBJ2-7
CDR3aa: CASNGIKPQAYEQYF
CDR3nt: TGTGCCAGCAACGGTATCAAACCGCAGGCGTACGAGCAGTACTTC

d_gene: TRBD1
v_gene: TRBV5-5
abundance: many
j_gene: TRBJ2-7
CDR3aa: CASRYGQGLSYEQYF
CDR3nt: TGTGCCAGCAGATATGGACAGGGCCTCTCCTACGAGCAGTACTTC

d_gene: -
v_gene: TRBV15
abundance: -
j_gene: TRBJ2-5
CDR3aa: CATSRGASWQQETQYF
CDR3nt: TGTGCCACCAGCAGAGGGGCTAGCTGGCAACAAGAGACCCAGTACTTC

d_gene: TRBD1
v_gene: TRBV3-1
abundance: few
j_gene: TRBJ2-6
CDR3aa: CASSGGTGSSGANVLTF
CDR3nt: TGTGCCAGCAGCGGAGGGACAGGGTCGTCTGGGGCCAACGTCCTGACTTTC

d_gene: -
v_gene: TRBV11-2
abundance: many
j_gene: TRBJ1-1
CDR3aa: CASSPPRAEAFF
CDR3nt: TGTGCCAGCAGCCCTCCCAGGGCTGAAGCTTTCTTT

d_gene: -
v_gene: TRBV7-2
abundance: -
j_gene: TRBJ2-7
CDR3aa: CASRILPGLNYEQYF
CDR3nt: TGTGCCAGCAGGATACTCCCGGGACTGAACTACGAGCAGTACTTC

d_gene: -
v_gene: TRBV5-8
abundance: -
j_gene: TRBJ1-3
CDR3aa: CASSSTGTIGNTIYF
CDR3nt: TGTGCCAGCAGCTCCACCGGGACAATTGGAAACACCATATATTTT

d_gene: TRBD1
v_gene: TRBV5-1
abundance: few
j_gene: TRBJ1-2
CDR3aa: CASSAGQRNMYTF
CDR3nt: TGCGCCAGCAGCGCGGGACAGCGGAATATGTACACCTTC

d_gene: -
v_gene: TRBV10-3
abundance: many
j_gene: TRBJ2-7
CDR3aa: CAISEPGKTHEQYF
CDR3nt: TGTGCCATCAGTGAGCCAGGGAAGACCCACGAGCAGTACTTC

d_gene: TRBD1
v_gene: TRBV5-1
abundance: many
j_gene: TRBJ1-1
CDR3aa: CASSLTQGQGGNTEAFF
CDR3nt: TGCGCCAGCAGCCTAACGCAAGGACAGGGGGGGAACACTGAAGCTTTCTTT

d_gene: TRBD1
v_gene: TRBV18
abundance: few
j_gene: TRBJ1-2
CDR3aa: CASSDQGQGDGYTF
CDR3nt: TGTGCCAGCTCAGACCAGGGACAGGGGGACGGCTACACCTTC

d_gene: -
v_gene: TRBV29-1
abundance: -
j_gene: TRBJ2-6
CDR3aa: CSVVVQNSGANVLTF
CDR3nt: TGCAGCGTTGTCGTACAGAACTCTGGGGCCAACGTCCTGACTTTC

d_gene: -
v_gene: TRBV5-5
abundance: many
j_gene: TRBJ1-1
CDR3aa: CASTPRPNTEAFF
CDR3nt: TGTGCCAGCACCCCGCGGCCGAACACTGAAGCTTTCTTT

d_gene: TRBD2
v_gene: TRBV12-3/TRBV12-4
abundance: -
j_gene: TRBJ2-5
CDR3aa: CASSHALAGVGETQYF
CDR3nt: TGTGCCAGCTCCCACGCCCTAGCGGGAGTGGGAGAGACCCAGTACTTC

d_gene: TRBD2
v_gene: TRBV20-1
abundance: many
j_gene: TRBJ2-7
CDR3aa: CSAWTSGSSYEQYF
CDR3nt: TGCAGTGCCTGGACTAGCGGGAGTTCCTACGAGCAGTACTTC

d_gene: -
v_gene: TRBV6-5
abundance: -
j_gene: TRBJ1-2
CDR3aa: CASINLPGGRGYTF
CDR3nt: TGTGCCAGCATTAACCTACCGGGGGGAAGAGGCTACACCTTC